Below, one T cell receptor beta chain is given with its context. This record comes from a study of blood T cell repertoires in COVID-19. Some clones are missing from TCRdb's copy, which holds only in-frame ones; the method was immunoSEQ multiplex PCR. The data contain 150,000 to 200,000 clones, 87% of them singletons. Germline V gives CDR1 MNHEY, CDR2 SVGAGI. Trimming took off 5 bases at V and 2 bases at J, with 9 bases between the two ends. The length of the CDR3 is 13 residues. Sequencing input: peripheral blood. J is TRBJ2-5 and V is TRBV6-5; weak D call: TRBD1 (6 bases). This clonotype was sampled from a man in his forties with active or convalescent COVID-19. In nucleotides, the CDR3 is TGTGCCAGCAGTCCCGGGACACAAGAGACCCAGTACTTC. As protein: CASSPGTQETQYF.